This T cell receptor beta chain was captured in a study of blood T cell repertoires in COVID-19. Study-level background: Some COVID-19 samples were acute and others convalescent; all came from the United States, Italy and Spain.

Original handling: For nucleated cells, counts were estimated from reference gene primer amplification. Clones were sequenced by immunoSEQ multiplex PCR, and TCRdb holds only the in-frame ones, with some missing. That table gives V, J and clone size, and the DNA gave D and trimming. The data show 100,000 or so clones, with approximately 86% seen just once and roughly 2.5% held by the top ten. The sequenced material came from PBMCs or T cells enriched from blood (not recorded which). This sequence was found in a woman in her fifties or sixties who had recovered from COVID-19.

The CDR3 region is CASSPGQAQTNIQYF. CDR3 nucleotides: TGTGCCAGCAGCCCGGGACAGGCCCAAACAAACATTCAGTACTTC. This sequence joins TRBV5-4 and TRBJ2-4, with TRBD1 matching over 8 bases. Germline trimming cut 4 bases from V and 6 bases from J; bases unmatched to any gene: 9. Germline V gene lookup returns CDR1 SGHNT and CDR2 YYREEE (reference sequence). This CDR3 is built from 15 residues.